Presented here are 8 T cell receptor beta chains from one specimen sequenced in a study of OX40 agonist ivuxolimab in advanced cancers. Using immunoSEQ multiplex PCR, the repertoire was profiled, and TCRdb retains in-frame clones only, with some absent. The sample shows roughly 17,000 clones, 80% to 90% of them seen only once. Sequences were derived from CD4+ or CD8+ T cells sorted from blood, sampled in a trial of the OX40 agonist ivuxolimab. Receptors were obtained from an adult with an advanced solid tumor such as melanoma, head and neck, liver or kidney cancer.

The V call is TRBV10-2, the J call TRBJ1-6, with TRBD1 identical over 9 bases. Losses at the gene ends were 10 bases for V and 12 bases for J; bases not matched to a gene: 10. This CDR3 has 13 residues. Germline CDR1 reads WSHSY; CDR2 reads SAAADI. The CDR3 spells CATGQGLREPLHF. As DNA, the CDR3 is TGCGCCACTGGACAGGGGTTGCGGGAACCCCTCCACTTT.

This clone turned up a few times. The chain has TRBV11-2 and TRBJ2-5; D is ambiguous. Trimming stripped 5 bases from V and 5 bases from J, with 6 bases between. Germline V gene data show CDR1 as SGHAT and CDR2 as FQNNGV. The CDR3 is 11 amino acids. CDR3 bases: TGTGCCAGCAGCGCGAGTGAGACCCAGTACTTC. Encoded protein: CASSASETQYF. Complete variable domain (other parts from reference TRBV11-2 and TRBJ2-5): EAGVAQSPRYKIIEKRQSVAFWCNPISGHATLYWYQQILGQGPKLLIQFQNNGVVDDSQLPKDRFSAERLKGVDSTLKIQPAKLEDSAVYLCASSASETQYFGPGTRLLVL.

This chain connects TRBV5-4 to TRBJ2-4, with 8 bases that match TRBD2. The CDR3 length is 15 residues. In germline, CDR1 is SGHNT, CDR2 YYREEE (reference sequence). The V and J ends lost 4 bases and 0 bases, in that order; junction bases with no gene match: 3. CDR3 protein: CASSPGGLAKNIQYF. The DNA for the CDR3 is TGTGCCAGCAGCCCGGGAGGGCTAGCCAAAAACATTCAGTACTTC.

J is TRBJ1-1 and V is TRBV4-3; D is perhaps TRBD1 (5 bases). V shed 7 bases and J shed 4 bases, with 13 bases lying between them. The CDR3 totals 13 residues. Germline-derived CDR1 and CDR2 are LGHNA and YSLEER. CDR3 sequence: CASTGGLGTEAFF. CDR3 DNA: TGCGCCAGCACCGGGGGGTTAGGCACTGAAGCTTTCTTT.

This clone was detected only a few times. The chain recombines TRBV4-1 with TRBJ1-2; no reliable D call. Trimming left V 3 bases short and J 6 bases short, with 14 bases between. The CDR3 has 14 residues. Germline V lookup: CDR1 MGHRA, CDR2 YSYEKL. DNA of the CDR3: TGCGCCAGCAGCCACATTTTCGCCTTAGATGGCTACACCTTC. Encoded protein: CASSHIFALDGYTF.

The J gene is TRBJ2-5, the V gene TRBV6-1; D not certain. V gave up 8 bases and J gave up 5 bases, with 12 bases separating them. The CDR3 length is 12 residues. Germline CDR1 and CDR2: MNHNS and SASEGT. As DNA, the CDR3 is TGTGCCAGCGCCGGGTTGGGGGAGACCCAGTACTTC. Residues: CASAGLGETQYF.

The chain combines TRBV4-3 with TRBJ1-2; 10 nucleotides line up with TRBD1. CDR1 is LGHNA and CDR2 is YSLEER in the germline V gene. The CDR3 contains 16 residues. V trimming: 3 bases; J trimming: 4 bases; junction bases outside the gene matches: 8. For the CDR3, the DNA is TGCGCCAGCAGCCAGGATAAGACAGGGGGCATCTATGGCTACACCTTC. Translation: CASSQDKTGGIYGYTF.

The rearrangement joins TRBV5-1 to TRBJ2-5; no clear D gene. Trimming took 5 bases from V and 2 from J, leaving 4 bases between them. Germline CDR1 and CDR2: SGHRS and YFSETQ. The CDR3 is 11 residues long. CDR3 bases: TGCGCCAGCAGGGAGCAAGAGACCCAGTACTTC. Residues: CASREQETQYF.